The 23 T cell receptor beta chains given below trace back to one sample, sequenced in a study of blood T cell repertoires in COVID-19. TCRdb's table, derived via immunoSEQ multiplex PCR, lists solely in-frame clones and lacks some. Altogether 97,000 or so clones are present, about nine tenths being singletons, with the ten largest covering around 5%. The sequenced sample was peripheral blood. Receptors originate from a man aged 50-59 years with acute or convalescent COVID-19.

V gene TRBV7-9 combines with J gene TRBJ1-1; TRBD1 aligns across 8 bases. The J segment lost 1 base and the V segment lost 5 bases, leaving 9 bases of the junction unmatched. Germline loops: CDR1 SEHNR, CDR2 FQNEAQ (reference sequence). This CDR3 contains 16 residues. The CDR3 loop is CASSVRVGQGNTEAFF. In DNA form, the CDR3 reads TGTGCCAGCAGCGTAAGGGTCGGACAGGGGAACACTGAAGCTTTCTTT.

V is TRBV7-6 and J is TRBJ1-5, with D perhaps matching TRBD1 (5 bases). This CDR3 has 12 residues. Trimming stripped 2 bases from V and 6 bases from J, with 5 bases between. Germline V gene sequence: CDR1 SGHVS, CDR2 FNYEAQ. Here the CDR3 reads CASSLQGQPQHF. DNA for the CDR3: TGTGCCAGCAGCTTACAGGGTCAGCCCCAGCATTTT.

The rearrangement links TRBV2 to TRBJ2-7; 7 bases align to TRBD2. The CDR3 spans 14 residues. CDR1 and CDR2 (germline): SNHLY, FYNNEI. V was pared by 4 bases and J by 2 bases, with 5 bases of the junction left unmatched. CDR3 coding DNA: TGTGCCAGCAGTGGGTGGGAGGGGACCTACGAGCAGTACTTC. Its translation is CASSGWEGTYEQYF.

This clone appeared a few times. This chain links TRBV2 with TRBJ1-1; 8 bases align to TRBD1. Germline V CDR1 and CDR2: SNHLY, FYNNEI. This CDR3 is 15 amino acids long. Germline trimming cut 6 bases from V and 1 base from J; bases unmatched to any gene: 7. Here the CDR3 reads CASRATGGPNTEAFF. CDR3 coding DNA: TGTGCCAGCAGAGCCACAGGGGGACCGAACACTGAAGCTTTCTTT.

The rearrangement joins TRBV19 to TRBJ1-1; the D gene is possibly TRBD1 (6 bases). Germline V gene lookup returns CDR1 LNHDA and CDR2 SQIVND (reference sequence). Trimming left V 8 bases short and J 4 bases short, with 14 bases between. The CDR3 is 13 residues long. Written as DNA, the CDR3 is TGTGCCAGTCGGGACATCGATCTCACTGAAGCTTTCTTT. Its translation is CASRDIDLTEAFF.

V usage is TRBV3-1 (or the pseudogene TRBV3-2) and J usage is TRBJ2-4; D may be TRBD2 (6 bases). The length of the CDR3 is 16 residues. Trimming left V 4 bases short and J 9 bases short, with 22 bases between. Germline CDR1 LGHDT, CDR2 YNNKEL (reference sequence). CDR3 nucleotide sequence: TGTGCCAGCAGCCCCCAGGGACCCACTGGGACTGGCATTCAGTACTTC. Translated: CASSPQGPTGTGIQYF.

V gene TRBV7-9 combines with J gene TRBJ2-5; 9 bases fit TRBD2. With V trimmed by 1 base and J by 2 bases, 2 bases remained unmatched. Germline loops: CDR1 SEHNR, CDR2 FQNEAQ (reference sequence). There are 15 residues in the CDR3. The CDR3 DNA is TGTGCCAGCAGCTTAGGGACTAGCGAACAAGAGACCCAGTACTTC. Translating gives CASSLGTSEQETQYF.

This rearrangement joins TRBV29-1 to TRBJ1-1, with 9 bases identical to TRBD1. Trimming cost V 1 base and J 7 bases; bases outside gene matches: 4. Per germline, CDR1 SQVTM and CDR2 ANQGSEA. The CDR3 totals 13 residues. CDR3 in DNA: TGCAGCGTTGAAGGGACAGGGGCGTTTGAAGCTTTCTTT. Translation gives CSVEGTGAFEAFF.

CDR3 region: CASSPRGQGRETQYF. CDR3 nucleotide sequence: TGTGCCAGCAGCCCCCGCGGACAGGGGAGAGAGACCCAGTACTTC. The chain couples TRBV4-2 to TRBJ2-5; TRBD1 aligns across 9 bases. Germline V CDR1 and CDR2: LGHNA, YNFKEQ. The V and J ends lost 4 bases and 4 bases, in that order; junction bases with no gene match: 7. This CDR3 comprises 15 residues.

The chain employs TRBV5-1 and TRBJ1-1, with no clear D. CDR3 size: 16 residues. Trimming took off 5 bases at V and 1 base at J, with 18 bases between the two ends. CDR1 is SGHRS, CDR2 YFSETQ, per germline. The CDR3 DNA is TGCGCCAGCAGAATGTCGCCAATAGAGTGGAACACTGAAGCTTTCTTT. Translation: CASRMSPIEWNTEAFF. Full variable domain (missing parts from reference TRBV5-1 and TRBJ1-1): KAGVTQTPRYLIKTRGQQVTLSCSPISGHRSVSWYQQTPGQGLQFLFEYFSETQRNKGNFPGRFSGRQFSNSRSEMNVSTLELGDSALYLCASRMSPIEWNTEAFFGQGTRLTVV.

The chain is built from TRBV6-4 and TRBJ2-1; 10 positions match TRBD2. The junction had 1 base not matched to a gene; V was cut back by 0 bases and J by 5 bases. This CDR3 contains 15 residues. Germline V gives CDR1 MRHNA, CDR2 SNTAGT. Written as DNA, the CDR3 is TGTGCCAGCAGTGACTCGCTAGCGGGAGACAATGAGCAGTTCTTC. Translating it yields CASSDSLAGDNEQFF.

The V call is TRBV28, the J call TRBJ1-2, with 7 positions matching TRBD1. The CDR3 totals 13 residues. Germline V gives CDR1 MDHEN, CDR2 SYDVKM. With 3 bases clipped from V and 8 bases from J, the junction kept 6 bases outside the gene matches. CDR3 nucleotides: TGTGCCAGCAGTTTGGGTCAGGGGGACGGCTACACCTTC. Protein sequence: CASSLGQGDGYTF.

This chain joins TRBV5-1 and TRBJ1-4; TRBD1 aligns across 7 bases. The CDR3 length is 15 residues. The germline CDR1 and CDR2 sequences are SGHRS and YFSETQ. Trimming removed 4 bases from V and 3 bases from J; junction bases left unmatched: 6. The CDR3 DNA is TGCGCCAGCAGCGACGGGACAGCCCCTAATGAAAAACTGTTTTTT. Its protein product is CASSDGTAPNEKLFF.

V is TRBV7-9 and J is TRBJ2-1; 8 nucleotides match TRBD2. The CDR3 covers 14 residues. J was trimmed by 8 bases and V by 1 base; bases with no gene match: 4. From germline, CDR1 is SEHNR and CDR2 FQNEAQ (reference sequence). CDR3 DNA sequence: TGTGCCAGCAGCTTAGGATCTAGCGGGTATGAGCAGTTCTTC. It encodes CASSLGSSGYEQFF.

This clone was found once. This chain connects TRBV5-1 to TRBJ1-1; D possibly corresponds to TRBD1 (5 bases). Germline V gene lookup returns CDR1 SGHRS and CDR2 YFSETQ. This CDR3 contains 15 residues. The ends were cut back, 0 bases at V and 6 bases at J, with 15 bases in the middle. CDR3 residues: CASSLGPGGLAEAFF. The DNA of the CDR3 is TGCGCCAGCAGCTTGGGTCCCGGGGGGTTAGCTGAAGCTTTCTTT.

The rearrangement joins TRBV11-2 to TRBJ2-1, with 11 bases aligning to TRBD1. Germline CDR1 SGHAT, CDR2 FQNNGV. The CDR3 consists of 16 residues. The V and J ends lost 8 bases and 7 bases, in that order; junction bases with no gene match: 13. The CDR3 DNA follows: TGTGCCAGCTCCGGCGGCGGGACAGGGGGAGGTAATGAGCAGTTCTTC. This encodes CASSGGGTGGGNEQFF.

This rearrangement joins TRBV6-5 to TRBJ1-3, with 7 bases lining up with TRBD1. Unmatched junction bases numbered 1, after V lost 7 bases and J lost 4 bases. CDR1 is MNHEY, CDR2 SVGAGI, per germline. This CDR3 region has 12 residues. The CDR3: CASKGAGNTIYF. The CDR3 nucleotides read TGTGCCAGCAAGGGGGCCGGAAACACCATATATTTT.

Only one count was recorded for this clone. The chain recombines TRBV4-3 with TRBJ2-2; 13 bases agree with TRBD2. This CDR3 region has 18 residues. Germline V gene lookup returns CDR1 LGHNA and CDR2 YSLEER. Trimming cost V 3 bases and J 3 bases; bases outside gene matches: 7. The CDR3 region has the DNA TGCGCCAGCAGCCAGAGACTAGCGGGAGGAGGGGACACCGGGGAGCTGTTTTTT. Amino acids: CASSQRLAGGGDTGELFF.

V gene TRBV9 combines with J gene TRBJ1-2; the match to TRBD1 covers 8 bases. Germline loops: CDR1 SGDLS, CDR2 YYNGEE. With V trimmed by 4 bases and J by 6 bases, 11 bases remained unmatched. CDR3 length equals 15 residues. The chain's CDR3 is CASSLGQGRMDGYTF. In nucleotides, the CDR3 is TGTGCCAGCAGCCTAGGACAGGGTAGGATGGATGGCTACACCTTC.

V usage is TRBV18 and J usage is TRBJ2-1; TRBD1 agrees at 7 bases. Trimming removed 6 bases from V and 7 bases from J; junction bases left unmatched: 3. The CDR3 loop spans 12 amino acids. CDR1 KGHSH and CDR2 LQKENI come from the germline V gene. As DNA, the CDR3 is TGTGCCAGCTCGGTGACAGGGAATGAGCAGTTCTTC. Its protein product is CASSVTGNEQFF.

V is TRBV11-2 and J is TRBJ1-5; possibly TRBD1 for D (6 bases). This CDR3 comprises 15 residues. Germline-derived CDR1 and CDR2 are SGHAT and FQNNGV. Trimming took 5 bases from V and 2 from J, leaving 13 bases between them. The CDR3 reads CASSLGGGGNQPQHF. CDR3 bases: TGTGCCAGCAGCCTAGGGGGGGGTGGCAATCAGCCCCAGCATTTT.

CDR3 in DNA: TGTGCCAGCAGCAAAGAAGCAGGGGACGACGGGCAGTACTTC. As protein: CASSKEAGDDGQYF. The chain has TRBV21-1 and TRBJ2-7; TRBD1 is taken as the D call from the table, unchecked against the DNA. TRBV21-1 is a recognized pseudogene. CDR3 length equals 14 residues.

This clone was seen a single time. The rearrangement uses TRBV6-5 and TRBJ2-1, with D possibly TRBD2 on 5 matching bases. CDR1 and CDR2 (germline): MNHEY, SVGAGI. This CDR3 comprises 13 residues. V was shortened by 5 bases and J by 4 bases, with 9 bases between the two germline ends. The CDR3 DNA sequence: TGTGCCAGCAGTCTAGCCCCTTACAATGAGCAGTTCTTC. Translation gives CASSLAPYNEQFF.